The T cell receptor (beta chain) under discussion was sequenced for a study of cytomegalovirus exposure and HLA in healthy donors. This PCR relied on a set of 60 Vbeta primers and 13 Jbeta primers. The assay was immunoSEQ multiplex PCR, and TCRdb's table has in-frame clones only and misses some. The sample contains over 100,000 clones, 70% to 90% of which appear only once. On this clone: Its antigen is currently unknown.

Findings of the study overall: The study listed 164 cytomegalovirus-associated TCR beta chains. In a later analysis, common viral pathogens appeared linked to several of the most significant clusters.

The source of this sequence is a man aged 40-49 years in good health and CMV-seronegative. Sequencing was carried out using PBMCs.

Here the CDR3 reads CASSLSFFGQTDTQYF. In nucleotides, the CDR3 is TGTGCCAGCAGCTTGTCGTTTTTCGGACAAACAGATACGCAGTATTTT. This chain connects TRBV5-6 to TRBJ2-3; D perhaps matches TRBD1 (5 bases). Germline CDR1 reads SGHDT; CDR2 reads YYEEEE. V shed 1 base and J shed 3 bases, with 15 bases lying between them. The CDR3 contains 16 residues. Full variable domain (rest looked up from reference TRBV5-6 and TRBJ2-3): DAGVTQSPTHLIKTRGQQVTLRCSPKSGHDTVSWYQQALGQGPQFIFQYYEEEERQRGNFPDRFSGHQFPNYSSELNVNALLLGDSALYLCASSLSFFGQTDTQYFGPGTRLTVL.